The 30 T cell receptor beta chains in this list originate from one sample, sequenced in a study of T cells in localized non-small cell lung cancer. Sequenced by immunoSEQ multiplex PCR; TCRdb stores in-frame clones only, minus some. The table lists about 56,000 clones, more than 80% of them singletons, with less than 6% in the top ten. The specimen comprised peripheral blood, sampled before any cancer treatment. These receptors were taken from a woman aged 35 to 70 with stage I lung adenocarcinoma.

This CDR3 reads CASSLGGNSPLHF. The CDR3 bases are TGCGCCAGCAGCTTGGGGGGGAATTCACCCCTCCACTTT. The chain has TRBV5-1 and TRBJ1-6; perhaps TRBD1 as D (5 bases). Per germline, CDR1 SGHRS and CDR2 YFSETQ. Trimming took 0 bases from V and 7 from J, leaving 5 bases between them. The CDR3 covers 13 residues.

This chain connects TRBV18 to TRBJ2-3; the match to TRBD1 covers 9 bases. Germline V gene sequence: CDR1 KGHSH, CDR2 LQKENI. V lost 6 bases to trimming and J lost 6 bases; unmatched junction nucleotides: 7. The CDR3 totals 14 residues. CDR3 sequence (DNA): TGTGCCAGCTCGGGGACAGGGAGGTTGGATACGCAGTATTTT. Its translation: CASSGTGRLDTQYF.

This clone appeared a few times. This chain joins TRBV5-1 and TRBJ1-1; D uncertain. V was trimmed by 2 bases and J by 5 bases, leaving 7 bases between them. This CDR3 has 12 residues. The germline V gene encodes CDR1 SGHRS and CDR2 YFSETQ. The CDR3 nucleotides read TGCGCCAGCAGCTTCGAGGGTACTGAAGCTTTCTTT. Amino acid sequence: CASSFEGTEAFF.

The gene calls are TRBV28 and TRBJ2-5, with D uncertain. Per the germline V gene, CDR1 is MDHEN and CDR2 is SYDVKM. CDR3 length equals 11 residues. Trimming pared 3 bases from V and 5 bases from J, leaving 4 bases between. The DNA of the CDR3 is TGTGCCAGCAGTTTTGATGAGACCCAGTACTTC. Residues: CASSFDETQYF.

The genes are TRBV28 and TRBJ1-2; D not resolved. The V end was cut by 6 bases, the J end by 10 bases, with 18 bases between. The CDR3 loop spans 13 amino acids. Looked up from germline, CDR1 is MDHEN and CDR2 is SYDVKM. The CDR3 DNA reads TGTGCCAGCAGCTCCGGACGGGCTCTCTTCTACACCTTC. Its translation is CASSSGRALFYTF.

The chain carries TRBV5-6 and TRBJ2-2, with D maybe TRBD2 (5 bases). Germline V gene data show CDR1 as SGHDT and CDR2 as YYEEEE. The CDR3 loop spans 16 amino acids. Trimming took off 4 bases at V and 0 bases at J, with 13 bases between the two ends. The chain's CDR3 is CASSPPGSTNTGELFF. The CDR3 coding sequence is TGTGCCAGCAGCCCTCCTGGGAGTACGAACACCGGGGAGCTGTTTTTT.

The V gene is TRBV7-9, the J gene TRBJ1-6; 10 nucleotides align to TRBD1. The V and J ends lost 1 base and 7 bases, in that order; junction bases with no gene match: 1. This CDR3 is 15 amino acids long. Germline V gene lookup returns CDR1 SEHNR and CDR2 FQNEAQ (reference sequence). CDR3: CASSLGDRGNSPLHF. The DNA of the CDR3 is TGTGCCAGCAGCTTAGGGGACAGGGGAAATTCACCCCTCCACTTT. The full variable domain, completed using reference TRBV7-9 and TRBJ1-6, is DTGVSQNPRHKITKRGQNVTFRCDPISEHNRLYWYRQTLGQGPEFLTYFQNEAQLEKSRLLSDRFSAERPKGSFSTLEIQRTEQGDSAMYLCASSLGDRGNSPLHFGNGTRLTVT.

The genes are TRBV30 and TRBJ1-4; perhaps TRBD1 as D (6 bases). Germline CDR1 and CDR2: GTSNPN and SVGIG (reference sequence). V lost 3 bases and J lost 8, with 16 bases in between. The CDR3 spans 14 residues. CDR3 DNA: TGTGCCTGGAGGGCCCCGGGGGCAGGGGAAAAACTGTTTTTT. It yields the protein CAWRAPGAGEKLFF.

V and J are TRBV11-2 and TRBJ1-4; no clear D. With 3 bases removed from V and 8 bases from J, the gap between germline ends came to 10 bases. Germline loops: CDR1 SGHAT, CDR2 FQNNGV. The CDR3 consists of 13 residues. CDR3 in amino acids: CASSFLGGEKLFF. The CDR3 nucleotides read TGTGCCAGCAGCTTCTTAGGAGGGGAAAAACTGTTTTTT. The full variable domain, rest sourced from reference TRBV11-2 and TRBJ1-4, is EAGVAQSPRYKIIEKRQSVAFWCNPISGHATLYWYQQILGQGPKLLIQFQNNGVVDDSQLPKDRFSAERLKGVDSTLKIQPAKLEDSAVYLCASSFLGGEKLFFGSGTQLSVL.

The chain has TRBV19 and TRBJ1-1, with D maybe TRBD1 (6 bases). Germline V gene sequence: CDR1 LNHDA, CDR2 SQIVND (reference sequence). Trimming pared 6 bases from V and 3 bases from J, leaving 11 bases between. This CDR3 has 13 amino acids. CDR3 DNA: TGTGCCAGTAGCCAAGCAGGGGACACTGAAGCTTTCTTT. Protein sequence: CASSQAGDTEAFF.

The CDR3 protein is CASSPLGDRANEQYF. As DNA, the CDR3 is TGTGCCAGCAGCCCCCTCGGGGACAGGGCAAACGAGCAGTACTTC. V gene TRBV7-6 combines with J gene TRBJ2-7; 9 nucleotides agree with TRBD1. The CDR3 length is 15 residues. The germline CDR1 and CDR2 sequences are SGHVS and FNYEAQ. V gave up 5 bases and J gave up 5 bases; unmatched junction bases: 10.

This sequence joins TRBV5-1 and TRBJ1-1, with a weak D call TRBD1 (6 bases). This CDR3 region has 15 residues. Between the trimmed V and J ends, which lost 3 bases and 4 bases, there was a span of 16 bases. Per germline, CDR1 SGHRS and CDR2 YFSETQ. CDR3 region: CASSSVTGLGTEAFF. CDR3 DNA: TGCGCCAGCAGCTCGGTGACAGGTTTGGGCACTGAAGCTTTCTTT.

V is TRBV18 and J is TRBJ2-4, with D possibly matching TRBD2 (5 bases). CDR1 and CDR2 (germline): KGHSH, LQKENI. V was pared by 3 bases and J by 5 bases, with 8 bases between. The CDR3 length is 13 residues. The CDR3 reads CASSPSGENIQYF. The CDR3, as DNA: TGTGCCAGCTCACCTTCCGGGGAAAACATTCAGTACTTC.

A few counts support this clone. The CDR3 DNA reads as TGTGCCAGTAGTTTTCAGAGCAATCAGCCCCAGCATTTT. It specifies CASSFQSNQPQHF. The V gene is TRBV19, the J gene TRBJ1-5; D gene unclear. The CDR3 totals 13 residues. CDR1 LNHDA and CDR2 SQIVND come from the germline V gene (reference sequence). V lost 5 bases, J lost 1 base, and 6 bases lay in between.

This rearrangement joins TRBV5-4 to TRBJ2-1; D is possibly TRBD2 (5 bases). Per the germline V gene, CDR1 is SGHNT and CDR2 is YYREEE (reference sequence). V lost 4 bases to trimming and J lost 9 bases, with 17 bases between them. This CDR3 is built from 14 residues. CDR3 nucleotide sequence: TGTGCCAGCAGCCTCGCGAGGGAATGGGGTGAGCAGTTCTTC. Amino acids: CASSLAREWGEQFF.

This clone was counted once. V and J are TRBV18 and TRBJ2-7, with D maybe TRBD1 (5 bases). V lost 3 bases, J lost 3 bases, and 9 bases lay in between. The length of the CDR3 is 13 residues. The germline V gene has CDR1 KGHSH and CDR2 LQKENI. CDR3 nucleotide sequence: TGTGCCAGCTCACCCCTGCAGGGCTACGAGCAGTACTTC. Its protein is CASSPLQGYEQYF.

This clone occurred once. The chain uses TRBV9 and TRBJ2-1, with TRBD1 identical over 9 bases. The germline V gene encodes CDR1 SGDLS and CDR2 YYNGEE. CDR3 size: 15 residues. The V gene end was trimmed by 5 bases and the J gene end by 3 bases; junction bases not matched to a gene: 6. The CDR3 DNA sequence: TGTGCCAGCAGTTTACAGGGGGCGGGCTACAATGAGCAGTTCTTC. Translation: CASSLQGAGYNEQFF.

V gene TRBV29-1 combines with J gene TRBJ2-3; 9 nucleotides align to TRBD2. The CDR3 runs 14 residues. Germline V lookup: CDR1 SQVTM, CDR2 ANQGSEA. The J segment lost 0 bases and the V segment lost 4 bases, leaving 2 bases of the junction unmatched. CDR3 nucleotide sequence: TGCAGCGTTGGACTAGCGGTGAGCACAGATACGCAGTATTTT. It specifies CSVGLAVSTDTQYF.

The V gene is TRBV27, the J gene TRBJ2-2, with TRBD1 as a possible D gene (6 bases). The CDR3 sequence is 17 residues long. The germline V and J ends were trimmed by 5 bases and 2 bases, with 18 bases remaining between them. Germline V gene lookup returns CDR1 MNHEY and CDR2 SMNVEV (reference sequence). DNA of the CDR3: TGTGCCAGCAGTCAAACTAAGACAGGCTTTAACACCGGGGAGCTGTTTTTT. It codes for CASSQTKTGFNTGELFF.

The rearrangement joins TRBV6-5 to TRBJ1-1; no clear D gene. The CDR3 extends over 15 amino acids. Deletions cut 2 bases from V and 2 bases from J, with 12 bases between. Germline loops: CDR1 MNHEY, CDR2 SVGAGI. CDR3 sequence reads: CASSYKEGINTEAFF. The CDR3 nucleotides read TGTGCCAGCAGTTACAAGGAGGGAATCAACACTGAAGCTTTCTTT.

The chain links TRBV5-1 to TRBJ1-1; D possibly corresponds to TRBD1 (6 bases). Per germline, CDR1 SGHRS and CDR2 YFSETQ. The CDR3 covers 15 residues. Trimming took off 0 bases at V and 5 bases at J, with 14 bases between the two ends. For the CDR3, the DNA is TGCGCCAGCAGCTTGGTCACAGGGTGGCGGACTGAAGCTTTCTTT. Protein sequence: CASSLVTGWRTEAFF. The complete variable domain, with remaining parts taken from reference TRBV5-1 and TRBJ1-1, reads KAGVTQTPRYLIKTRGQQVTLSCSPISGHRSVSWYQQTPGQGLQFLFEYFSETQRNKGNFPGRFSGRQFSNSRSEMNVSTLELGDSALYLCASSLVTGWRTEAFFGQGTRLTVV.

V usage is TRBV5-4 and J usage is TRBJ2-7; D gene unclear. This CDR3 is built from 12 residues. Germline V CDR1 and CDR2: SGHNT, YYREEE (reference sequence). Trimming took 1 base from V and 5 from J, leaving 7 bases between them. CDR3 in DNA: TGTGCCAGCAGCTTGAGTGGGAACGAGCAGTACTTC. Translation gives CASSLSGNEQYF. Full variable domain (remainder filled in from reference TRBV5-4 and TRBJ2-7): ETGVTQSPTHLIKTRGQQVTLRCSSQSGHNTVSWYQQALGQGPQFIFQYYREEENGRGNFPPRFSGLQFPNYSSELNVNALELDDSALYLCASSLSGNEQYFGPGTRLTVT.

V usage is TRBV7-2 and J usage is TRBJ1-1; 11 positions agree with TRBD1. V lost 5 bases and J lost 4; bases outside the gene matches: 9. The length of the CDR3 is 16 residues. Germline V gene sequence: CDR1 SGHTA, CDR2 FQGNSA. In DNA form, the CDR3 reads TGTGCCAGCAGCGACCGGACAGGGGGCGCAGGCACTGAAGCTTTCTTT. It encodes CASSDRTGGAGTEAFF.

The CDR3, as DNA: TGTGCCAGCAGCCGTTTTCGACAGGGACAAGGCTCCGGAAACACCATATATTTT. This encodes CASSRFRQGQGSGNTIYF. The J gene is TRBJ1-3, the V gene TRBV14, with 7 bases that match TRBD1. V gave up 4 bases and J gave up 4 bases; unmatched junction bases: 16. CDR3 length: 18 residues. Germline CDR1 SGHDN, CDR2 FVKESK. Together with reference TRBV14 and TRBJ1-3, the CDR3 gives the full variable domain: EAGVTQFPSHSVIEKGQTVTLRCDPISGHDNLYWYRRVMGKEIKFLLHFVKESKQDESGMPNNRFLAERTGGTYSTLKVQPAELEDSGVYFCASSRFRQGQGSGNTIYFGEGSWLTVV.

This clone was picked up a small number of times. CDR3 nucleotides: TGTGCCACCTCCTACAATGAGCAGTTCTTC. It is translated as CATSYNEQFF. The chain joins TRBV2 to TRBJ2-1; the D is unclear. V lost 10 bases to trimming and J lost 0 bases, with 1 base between them. The V gene's germline CDR1 is SNHLY and CDR2 FYNNEI. This CDR3 is 10 amino acids long.

V is TRBV7-2 and J is TRBJ2-5; D not resolved. CDR1 is SGHTA and CDR2 is FQGNSA in the germline V gene. The CDR3 runs to 15 residues. The V end lost 5 bases, the J end lost 1 base, and 14 bases lay between the germline ends. The CDR3, as DNA: TGTGCCAGCAGCCCTATGGTGGGCTTCCAAGAGACCCAGTACTTC. This sequence encodes CASSPMVGFQETQYF.

V and J are TRBV7-9 and TRBJ2-1; weak D call: TRBD1 (5 bases). The CDR3 is 16 amino acids. The germline V gene has CDR1 SEHNR and CDR2 FQNEAQ (reference sequence). Trimming cost V 4 bases and J 8 bases, with 21 bases left between them. The DNA of the CDR3 is TGTGCCAGCAGCTCCTTTCAGGGCCTATCAAACTATGAGCAGTTCTTC. This gives the protein CASSSFQGLSNYEQFF.

The chain combines TRBV9 with TRBJ1-2, with D maybe TRBD1 (5 bases). CDR1 and CDR2 (germline): SGDLS, YYNGEE. Trimming shortened V by 3 bases and J by 8 bases, and 23 bases separated the two germline ends. The CDR3 length is 16 residues. The CDR3 region has the DNA TGTGCCAGCAGCGACTCCCTTGTGGACACCCGAGGAGGCTACACCTTC. It encodes CASSDSLVDTRGGYTF.

The gene calls are TRBV21-1 and TRBJ2-7; the listed D gene, TRBD1, was not tested against the DNA. TRBV21-1 is marked as a pseudogene. The CDR3 totals 14 residues. The CDR3 here is CASSIRDSHYEQYF. For the CDR3, the DNA is TGTGCCAGCAGTATCAGGGACAGCCACTACGAGCAGTACTTC.

The chain carries TRBV19 and TRBJ1-6; D not resolved. Germline CDR1 is LNHDA and CDR2 is SQIVND (reference sequence). V was trimmed by 9 bases and J by 9 bases, leaving 12 bases between them. This CDR3 has 12 residues. The CDR3 bases are TGTGCCAGCGCCCAGAGCCGTTCACCCCTCCACTTT. It specifies CASAQSRSPLHF.